This passage covers 15 T cell receptor beta chains from one sample sequenced in a study of cytotoxic CD8 clonotypes in ibrutinib-treated CLL. The data were produced by immunoSEQ multiplex PCR, yet TCRdb's version contains in-frame clones alone and is incomplete. Among 65,000 to 85,000 clones, around four fifths were seen once, and the ten largest hold less than 45%. This specimen was PBMCs, taken after 24 months of ibrutinib treatment. These receptors were collected from a human donor with chronic lymphocytic leukemia.

The V gene is TRBV7-9, the J gene TRBJ1-2; no clear D gene. The CDR3 totals 14 residues. The V gene lost 2 bases and the J gene lost 3 bases, with 10 bases spanning the gap. Germline CDR1 SEHNR, CDR2 FQNEAQ (reference sequence). CDR3 sequence: CASSLNGPDYGYTF. CDR3 DNA: TGTGCCAGCAGCTTAAATGGCCCCGACTATGGCTACACCTTC.

The V gene is TRBV27, the J gene TRBJ2-3; D is unclear. V was pared by 4 bases and J by 2 bases, with 1 base between. Germline V CDR1 and CDR2: MNHEY, SMNVEV (reference sequence). The CDR3 totals 11 residues. The CDR3: CASSSTDTQYF. The CDR3 DNA reads TGTGCCAGCAGTTCCACAGATACGCAGTATTTT.

J is TRBJ2-3 and V is TRBV10-3; D gene ambiguous. The CDR3 totals 13 residues. Germline CDR1 ENHRY, CDR2 SYGVKD. V gave up 7 bases and J gave up 0 bases, with 8 bases separating them. The CDR3 loop is CAINSESTDTQYF. In DNA form, the CDR3 reads TGTGCCATCAACTCTGAAAGCACAGATACGCAGTATTTT.

This clone was picked up a small number of times. This chain connects TRBV5-5 to TRBJ2-7; D call uncertain. CDR1 and CDR2 from the germline V gene are SGHKS and YYEKEE (reference sequence). Trimming took off 2 bases at V and 4 bases at J, with 7 bases between the two ends. This CDR3 has 12 amino acids. Written as DNA, the CDR3 is TGTGCCAGCAGCTTTCTGGGGTACGAGCAGTACTTC. Translating gives CASSFLGYEQYF.

The CDR3 bases are TGTGCCAGCAGCTTTGACATGTCCTACGAGCAGTACTTC. Translated: CASSFDMSYEQYF. The chain has TRBV7-9 and TRBJ2-7; D remains ambiguous. Germline V gene data show CDR1 as SEHNR and CDR2 as FQNEAQ (reference sequence). The CDR3 consists of 13 residues. V was shortened by 3 bases and J by 1 base, with 7 bases between the two germline ends.

J is TRBJ1-5 and V is TRBV5-1; 7 bases match TRBD1. V shed 1 base and J 7 bases; nucleotides not matched to a gene: 2. The CDR3 totals 13 residues. CDR1 is SGHRS and CDR2 is YFSETQ in the germline V gene. In DNA, the CDR3 is TGCGCCAGCAGCTTGACGACAGGGCAGCCCCAGCATTTT. This translates into CASSLTTGQPQHF.

The chain carries TRBV14 and TRBJ1-5; no reliable D call. The germline V gene encodes CDR1 SGHDN and CDR2 FVKESK. Trimming took 2 bases from V and 6 from J, leaving 8 bases between them. The CDR3 runs 13 residues. CDR3 coding DNA: TGTGCCAGCAGCCAACTGCCAGGTCAGCCCCAGCATTTT. Its translation is CASSQLPGQPQHF.

This sequence joins TRBV6-1 and TRBJ1-2, with 9 bases that match TRBD1. The germline CDR1 and CDR2 sequences are MNHNS and SASEGT. The CDR3 covers 15 residues. With 1 base clipped from V and 2 bases from J, the junction kept 2 bases outside the gene matches. The CDR3: CASSEVGTGNYGYTF. The CDR3 nucleotides are TGTGCCAGCAGTGAAGTCGGGACAGGGAACTATGGCTACACCTTC.

The chain couples TRBV5-1 to TRBJ2-3; TRBD1 agrees at 9 bases. The CDR3 extends over 15 amino acids. Germline V CDR1 and CDR2: SGHRS, YFSETQ. V lost 0 bases and J lost 4; bases outside the gene matches: 3. The CDR3 DNA reads TGCGCCAGCAGCTTGGGGGACAGGGATCCAGATACGCAGTATTTT. It encodes CASSLGDRDPDTQYF.

J is TRBJ2-7 and V is TRBV2; D possibly corresponds to TRBD1 (6 bases). V lost 8 bases and J 0 bases, leaving 14 bases between the germline ends. This CDR3 region has 14 residues. Germline lookup yields CDR1 SNHLY and CDR2 FYNNEI. This CDR3 is CASVPGHNSYEQYF. In nucleotides, the CDR3 is TGTGCCAGCGTACCGGGACACAACTCCTACGAGCAGTACTTC.

This chain links TRBV5-4 with TRBJ2-3; 7 nucleotides align to TRBD1. Trimming cost V 3 bases and J 0 bases; bases outside gene matches: 13. The CDR3 length is 18 residues. Germline-derived CDR1 and CDR2 are SGHNT and YYREEE (reference sequence). The CDR3: CASSSGAGGPKSTDTQYF. CDR3 in DNA: TGTGCCAGCAGCTCGGGTGCAGGGGGACCCAAGAGCACAGATACGCAGTATTTT.

This chain links TRBV5-4 with TRBJ2-5; 7 nucleotides line up with TRBD1. Germline CDR1 is SGHNT and CDR2 is YYREEE (reference sequence). V was pared by 4 bases and J by 4 bases, with 4 bases of the junction left unmatched. The CDR3 sequence is 13 residues long. Here the CDR3 reads CASSRAGGETQYF. In nucleotides, the CDR3 is TGTGCCAGCAGCCGAGCAGGGGGAGAGACCCAGTACTTC.

The J gene is TRBJ2-5, the V gene TRBV5-1; tentatively, D is TRBD2 (5 bases). CDR1 is SGHRS and CDR2 is YFSETQ in the germline V gene. The CDR3 runs to 14 residues. The V and J ends lost 4 bases and 4 bases respectively, with 14 bases between them. CDR3 sequence: CASSLLEVRETQYF. For the CDR3, the DNA is TGCGCCAGCAGCCTATTGGAGGTGCGAGAGACCCAGTACTTC.

The rearrangement joins TRBV9 to TRBJ2-1; 8 nucleotides match TRBD2. V shed 4 bases and J 5 bases; nucleotides not matched to a gene: 8. The CDR3 runs to 15 residues. Germline V lookup: CDR1 SGDLS, CDR2 YYNGEE. In DNA, the CDR3 is TGTGCCAGCAGCCCCCACACTAGCGGCCACAATGAGCAGTTCTTC. It is translated as CASSPHTSGHNEQFF. The variable domain in full, with the rest retrieved from reference TRBV9 and TRBJ2-1, is DSGVTQTPKHLITATGQRVTLRCSPRSGDLSVYWYQQSLDQGLQFLIQYYNGEERAKGNILERFSAQQFPDLHSELNLSSLELGDSALYFCASSPHTSGHNEQFFGPGTRLTVL.

The chain recombines TRBV7-2 with TRBJ2-7; a weak D match, TRBD2 (6 bases). The CDR3 totals 14 residues. The V and J ends lost 2 bases and 2 bases respectively, with 10 bases between them. Germline-derived CDR1 and CDR2 are SGHTA and FQGNSA. CDR3 protein: CASSLSSATYEQYF. The DNA of the CDR3 is TGTGCCAGCAGCTTATCTAGCGCGACCTACGAGCAGTACTTC.